The present entry profiles one T cell receptor (beta chain) with its context. Its antigen is still unknown. This entry is derived from a study of T cell repertoires in cytomegalovirus infection. At the level of the study: Alongside well-studied HLA-B-restricted CMV epitopes, recently identified HLA-C-restricted CMV epitopes were also used. Public TCR beta signatures indicated both CMV infection and matching HLA type. The study, taken as a whole, reports: Predominance within the ex vivo response was attributable to HLA-C-restricted CMV-specific TCR beta clonotypes.

Losses at the gene ends were 2 bases for V and 1 base for J; bases not matched to a gene: 14. The CDR3 totals 20 residues. The germline V gene encodes CDR1 SGHTA and CDR2 FQGTGA. A single record per CDR3 protein comes from TCRdb applying MiXCR to the reads. This sample has about 770,000 distinct CDR3 sequences, with about 29% found just once. The chain carries TRBV7-3 and TRBJ1-1; TRBD1 agrees at 12 bases. Here the sequenced sample was cultured CD8+ T cells from PBMCs, taken from culture after CMV antigen stimulation. This TCR was sampled from a human donor in good health (CMV status not recorded). Some clones in this sample may be carry-over from other donors' samples. Written as DNA, the CDR3 is TGTGCCAGCAGCTTAGGGGGGGACAGGGGGCTCCGAAGTGGGAACACTGAAGCTTTCTTT. This codes for CASSLGGDRGLRSGNTEAFF.